This passage covers 27 T cell receptor beta chains from one sample sequenced in a study of blood T cell repertoires in COVID-19. Assay used: immunoSEQ multiplex PCR; TCRdb lists only in-frame clones, some missing. The sample has some 320,000 clones, approximately 87% seen once. Sequenced input: PBMCs or T cells enriched from blood (not recorded which). The receptors were gathered from a woman aged 25 to 45 who had recovered from COVID-19.

This rearrangement joins TRBV18 to TRBJ2-3; a weak D match, TRBD1 (6 bases). The CDR3 is 14 residues long. V dropped 2 bases and J dropped 0 bases, with 6 bases sitting between them. Per the germline V gene, CDR1 is KGHSH and CDR2 is LQKENI. The DNA of the CDR3 is TGTGCCAGCTCACCAACAGGGAGCACAGATACGCAGTATTTT. Translating it yields CASSPTGSTDTQYF. The full variable domain, in which reference TRBV18 and TRBJ2-3 provide the parts outside the CDR3, is NAGVMQNPRHLVRRRGQEARLRCSPMKGHSHVYWYRQLPEEGLKFMVYLQKENIIDESGMPKERFSAEFPKEGPSILRIQQVVRGDSAAYFCASSPTGSTDTQYFGPGTRLTVL.

The chain carries TRBV19 and TRBJ1-5; D unresolved. The CDR3 covers 16 residues. The V end was cut by 5 bases, the J end by 6 bases, with 20 bases between. Per germline, CDR1 LNHDA and CDR2 SQIVND (reference sequence). The CDR3 loop is CASSWPVGSRVQPQHF. The CDR3 region has the DNA TGTGCCAGTAGTTGGCCGGTCGGCTCTAGAGTTCAGCCCCAGCATTTT.

The rearrangement uses TRBV5-1 and TRBJ1-1; 8 bases are shared with TRBD1. The CDR3 is 14 amino acids. The J segment lost 5 bases and the V segment lost 2 bases, leaving 5 bases of the junction unmatched. In germline, CDR1 is SGHRS, CDR2 YFSETQ. CDR3 sequence: CASSLQQGETEAFF. The CDR3 DNA reads TGCGCCAGCAGCTTACAACAGGGGGAGACTGAAGCTTTCTTT. Combining the CDR3 with reference TRBV5-1 and TRBJ1-1 gives the whole variable domain KAGVTQTPRYLIKTRGQQVTLSCSPISGHRSVSWYQQTPGQGLQFLFEYFSETQRNKGNFPGRFSGRQFSNSRSEMNVSTLELGDSALYLCASSLQQGETEAFFGQGTRLTVV.

V gene TRBV4-1 combines with J gene TRBJ2-1; 8 nucleotides agree with TRBD2. CDR3 size: 18 residues. V dropped 1 base and J dropped 8; count of bases not matched to a gene: 16. Germline loops: CDR1 MGHRA, CDR2 YSYEKL. CDR3 amino acids: CASSQGVGLALVGDEQFF. For the CDR3, the DNA is TGCGCCAGCAGCCAAGGCGTAGGACTAGCCCTCGTGGGAGATGAGCAGTTCTTC.

The rearrangement uses TRBV21-1 and TRBJ1-2; the listed D gene, TRBD1, was not tested against the DNA. TRBV21-1 is flagged as a pseudogene. The CDR3 totals 18 residues. For the CDR3, the DNA is TGTGCCAGTAAACAGGGGGCACCTTTTCTTCCCCTTAACTATGGCTACACCTTC. Translation gives CASKQGAPFLPLNYGYTF.

The rearrangement links TRBV11-2 to TRBJ1-6; no reliable D call. Per germline, CDR1 SGHAT and CDR2 FQNNGV. The V and J ends lost 3 bases and 7 bases respectively, with 10 bases between them. The CDR3 has 14 amino acids. CDR3 sequence reads: CASSFPTGNSPLHF. Written as DNA, the CDR3 is TGTGCCAGCAGCTTTCCCACGGGAAATTCACCCCTCCACTTT.

The chain uses TRBV18 and TRBJ1-5; 8 nucleotides align to TRBD1. Germline V gives CDR1 KGHSH, CDR2 LQKENI. The CDR3 is 13 residues long. With V trimmed by 5 bases and J by 7 bases, 4 bases remained unmatched. CDR3 DNA sequence: TGTGCCAGCTCAGGACAGGGTGAACAGCCCCAGCATTTT. The encoded protein is CASSGQGEQPQHF.

CDR3 residues: CASRNRPGQYNSPLHF. The CDR3 DNA is TGTGCCAGCCGAAATCGGCCGGGACAGTATAATTCACCCCTCCACTTT. V is TRBV2 and J is TRBJ1-6, with TRBD1 matching over 7 bases. Germline loops: CDR1 SNHLY, CDR2 FYNNEI. V lost 8 bases to trimming and J lost 4 bases; unmatched junction nucleotides: 11. This CDR3 is 16 amino acids long.

The chain has TRBV10-2 and TRBJ1-2, with D possibly matching TRBD1 (6 bases). Germline assignment: CDR1 WSHSY and CDR2 SAAADI. CDR3 length: 15 amino acids. Trimming pared 3 bases from V and 2 bases from J, leaving 13 bases between. The CDR3 DNA is TGCGCCAGCAGTGATCCTAGTAGGGGGAACTATGGCTACACCTTC. It codes for CASSDPSRGNYGYTF.

V and J are TRBV5-4 and TRBJ1-2; weak D call: TRBD1 (6 bases). V was trimmed by 3 bases and J by 6 bases, leaving 15 bases between them. Germline CDR1 and CDR2: SGHNT and YYREEE (reference sequence). This CDR3 region has 14 residues. CDR3 sequence: CASSSKKGVDGYTF. Here the CDR3 DNA reads TGTGCCAGCAGCTCCAAAAAGGGGGTCGATGGCTACACCTTC.

V usage is TRBV2 and J usage is TRBJ1-5; 7 positions agree with TRBD1. Looked up from germline, CDR1 is SNHLY and CDR2 is FYNNEI. The CDR3 spans 14 residues. V lost 8 bases to trimming and J lost 2 bases; unmatched junction nucleotides: 6. This CDR3 is CASGLQGGNQPQHF. In nucleotides, the CDR3 is TGTGCCAGCGGCTTGCAGGGGGGCAATCAGCCCCAGCATTTT.

This chain links TRBV6-5 with TRBJ1-5; D uncertain. V shed 10 bases and J shed 3 bases, with 19 bases lying between them. Per germline, CDR1 MNHEY and CDR2 SVGAGI. This CDR3 has 15 amino acids. CDR3 loop: CATNPKVGSNQPQHF. CDR3 nucleotides: TGTGCCACCAACCCCAAAGTGGGCTCCAATCAGCCCCAGCATTTT.

This clone was detected once. The genes are TRBV5-8 and TRBJ2-1, with TRBD1 matching 10 bases. Germline V CDR1 and CDR2: SGHTS, YDEGEE. The J segment lost 5 bases and the V segment lost 3 bases, leaving 11 bases of the junction unmatched. This CDR3 is built from 17 residues. CDR3 amino acids: CASSSGISGQGHNEQFF. For the CDR3, the DNA is TGTGCCAGCAGCTCTGGTATTTCGGGACAGGGGCACAATGAGCAGTTCTTC.

The rearrangement uses TRBV21-1 and TRBJ2-7; the table's D call, TRBD1, was not checked against the DNA. TRBV21-1 has pseudogene status. This CDR3 has 16 residues. The CDR3 loop is CASSKWTRTGPGEQYF. DNA of the CDR3: TGTGCCAGCAGCAAATGGACGAGGACAGGTCCAGGCGAGCAGTACTTC.

This chain uses TRBV5-1 with TRBJ2-2; tentatively, D is TRBD1 (6 bases). V gave up 4 bases and J gave up 5 bases, with 21 bases separating them. CDR3 length: 17 residues. Germline lookup yields CDR1 SGHRS and CDR2 YFSETQ. The CDR3 DNA reads as TGCGCCAGCAGCCTGGCCACTATACAAAGGGGGACCGGGGAGCTGTTTTTT. This codes for CASSLATIQRGTGELFF.

The V gene is TRBV5-1, the J gene TRBJ2-3, with 10 bases aligning to TRBD2. The CDR3 has 14 amino acids. V lost 4 bases and J lost 5; bases outside the gene matches: 4. Germline V gives CDR1 SGHRS, CDR2 YFSETQ. The CDR3 DNA is TGCGCCAGCAGCCCCGGACTAGCGGAAGATACGCAGTATTTT. The encoded protein is CASSPGLAEDTQYF. Using reference TRBV5-1 and TRBJ2-3 for the parts outside the CDR3, the full variable domain is KAGVTQTPRYLIKTRGQQVTLSCSPISGHRSVSWYQQTPGQGLQFLFEYFSETQRNKGNFPGRFSGRQFSNSRSEMNVSTLELGDSALYLCASSPGLAEDTQYFGPGTRLTVL.

The chain combines TRBV15 with TRBJ2-5; a possible D gene is TRBD2 (6 bases). Germline V gives CDR1 LNHNV, CDR2 YYDKDF (reference sequence). V was pared by 1 base and J by 5 bases, with 26 bases between. CDR3 length: 19 residues. The DNA of the CDR3 is TGTGCCACCAGCAGAGGGTTGCGGGCCTTGATTACGGAGGGGGAGACCCAGTACTTC. It yields the protein CATSRGLRALITEGETQYF.

This chain connects TRBV19 to TRBJ1-2; D not certain. Germline V CDR1 and CDR2: LNHDA, SQIVND (reference sequence). This CDR3 contains 12 residues. Trimming shortened V by 5 bases and J by 3 bases, and 7 bases separated the two germline ends. The CDR3 protein is CASSWADYGYTF. The CDR3 nucleotides are TGTGCCAGTAGTTGGGCCGACTATGGCTACACCTTC.

This clone has more than one count but fewer than ten. This chain joins TRBV9 and TRBJ1-1; TRBD1 agrees at 8 bases. The V and J ends lost 4 bases and 1 base, in that order; junction bases with no gene match: 9. The CDR3 runs to 16 residues. From germline, CDR1 is SGDLS and CDR2 YYNGEE. The CDR3 DNA is TGTGCCAGCAGCTCCTCCTTGACAGGGGCGAACACTGAAGCTTTCTTT. It yields the protein CASSSSLTGANTEAFF. Using reference TRBV9 and TRBJ1-1 for the parts outside the CDR3, the full variable domain is DSGVTQTPKHLITATGQRVTLRCSPRSGDLSVYWYQQSLDQGLQFLIQYYNGEERAKGNILERFSAQQFPDLHSELNLSSLELGDSALYFCASSSSLTGANTEAFFGQGTRLTVV.

The CDR3 is CASSSQGGNTEAFF. In nucleotides, the CDR3 is TGTGCCAGCAGCTCACAGGGGGGGAACACTGAAGCTTTCTTT. V and J are TRBV7-3 and TRBJ1-1, with 8 bases that match TRBD1. Germline-derived CDR1 and CDR2 are SGHTA and FQGTGA. This CDR3 comprises 14 residues. The J segment lost 1 base and the V segment lost 4 bases, leaving 2 bases of the junction unmatched. The complete variable domain, with remaining parts taken from reference TRBV7-3 and TRBJ1-1, reads GAGVSQTPSNKVTEKGKYVELRCDPISGHTALYWYRQSLGQGPEFLIYFQGTGAADDSGLPNDRFFAVRPEGSVSTLKIQRTERGDSAVYLCASSSQGGNTEAFFGQGTRLTVV.

The V gene is TRBV4-1, the J gene TRBJ2-1, with 7 positions matching TRBD2. The CDR3 is 16 amino acids. Germline CDR1 and CDR2: MGHRA and YSYEKL. The V gene end was trimmed by 9 bases and the J gene end by 2 bases; junction bases not matched to a gene: 13. The CDR3 DNA is TGCGCCAGTAGGGGCAAAAGCGGGACCACCTACAATGAGCAGTTCTTC. The encoded protein is CASRGKSGTTYNEQFF.

The V and J genes are TRBV5-6 and TRBJ2-5; weak D call: TRBD2 (5 bases). Germline-derived CDR1 and CDR2 are SGHDT and YYEEEE. V dropped 4 bases and J dropped 0 bases, with 16 bases sitting between them. The CDR3 extends over 16 amino acids. CDR3 region: CASSLLTDSNQETQYF. CDR3 nucleotide sequence: TGTGCCAGCAGCCTTCTTACGGACTCGAACCAAGAGACCCAGTACTTC.

This clone was seen more than once but under ten times. The chain joins TRBV29-1 to TRBJ2-5; TRBD2 matches at 9 bases. J gave up 0 bases and V 0 bases, and 11 bases lay outside the gene matches. Germline values: CDR1 SQVTM, CDR2 ANQGSEA. The length of the CDR3 is 18 residues. CDR3 nucleotide sequence: TGCAGCGTTGAAGAGGGGGCCTTTAGCGGGGGACACCAAGAGACCCAGTACTTC. Protein product: CSVEEGAFSGGHQETQYF.

The J gene is TRBJ2-1, the V gene TRBV5-6; D gene unclear. The CDR3 sequence is 13 residues long. In germline, CDR1 is SGHDT, CDR2 YYEEEE. The ends were cut back, 6 bases at V and 6 bases at J, with 13 bases in the middle. The CDR3: CASTPSPSNEQFF. The CDR3 bases are TGTGCCAGCACCCCCTCCCCCTCCAATGAGCAGTTCTTC.

V is TRBV12-3 or TRBV12-4 and J is TRBJ2-5; a possible D gene is TRBD2 (5 bases). V was shortened by 2 bases and J by 5 bases, with 9 bases between the two germline ends. This CDR3 spans 13 amino acids. The CDR3 DNA reads TGTGCCAGCAGTTTACGAGGGTCGGAGACCCAGTACTTC. Translation: CASSLRGSETQYF.

This clone was counted only a few times. As DNA, the CDR3 is TGTGCCAGTAGTACGGGCATTAGGGGGACTGAAGCTTTCTTT. It encodes CASSTGIRGTEAFF. The chain links TRBV19 to TRBJ1-1; perhaps TRBD1 as D (6 bases). Per the germline V gene, CDR1 is LNHDA and CDR2 is SQIVND (reference sequence). Trimming cost V 4 bases and J 5 bases, with 14 bases left between them. The CDR3 is 14 residues long.

In DNA form, the CDR3 reads TGTGCCAGTAGTTCGACAGGGCGCTTTTCACCCCTCCACTTT. Protein product: CASSSTGRFSPLHF. This chain links TRBV19 with TRBJ1-6; 7 nucleotides agree with TRBD1. Germline CDR1 and CDR2: LNHDA and SQIVND (reference sequence). The J segment lost 9 bases and the V segment lost 5 bases, leaving 7 bases of the junction unmatched. The CDR3 runs 14 residues.